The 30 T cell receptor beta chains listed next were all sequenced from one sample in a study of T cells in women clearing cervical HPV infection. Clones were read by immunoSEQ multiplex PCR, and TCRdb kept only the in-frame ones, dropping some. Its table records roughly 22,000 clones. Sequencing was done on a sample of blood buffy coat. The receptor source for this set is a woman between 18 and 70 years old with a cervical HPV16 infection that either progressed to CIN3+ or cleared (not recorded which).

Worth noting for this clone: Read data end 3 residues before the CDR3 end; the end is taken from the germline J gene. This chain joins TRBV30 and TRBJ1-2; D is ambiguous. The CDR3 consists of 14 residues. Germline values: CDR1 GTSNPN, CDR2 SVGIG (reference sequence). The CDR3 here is CAWSRVVSTDTYTF. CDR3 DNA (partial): TGTGCCTGGAGTAGGGTAGTGAGCACAGATACC.

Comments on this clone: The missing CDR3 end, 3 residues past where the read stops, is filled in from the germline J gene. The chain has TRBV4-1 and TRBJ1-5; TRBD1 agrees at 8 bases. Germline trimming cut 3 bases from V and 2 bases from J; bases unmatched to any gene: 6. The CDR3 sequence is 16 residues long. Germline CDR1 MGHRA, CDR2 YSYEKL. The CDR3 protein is CASSQSPGGRNQPQHF. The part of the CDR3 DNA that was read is TGCGCCAGCAGCCAGTCCCCAGGGGGCCGCAATCAGCCC.

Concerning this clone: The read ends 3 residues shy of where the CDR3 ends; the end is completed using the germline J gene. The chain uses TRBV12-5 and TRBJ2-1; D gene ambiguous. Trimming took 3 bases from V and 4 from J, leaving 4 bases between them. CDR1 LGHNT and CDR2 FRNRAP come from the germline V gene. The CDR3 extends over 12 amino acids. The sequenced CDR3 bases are TGTGCTAGTGGTTTCTTATACAATGAG. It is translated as CASGFLYNE. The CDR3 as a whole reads CASGFLYNEQFF.

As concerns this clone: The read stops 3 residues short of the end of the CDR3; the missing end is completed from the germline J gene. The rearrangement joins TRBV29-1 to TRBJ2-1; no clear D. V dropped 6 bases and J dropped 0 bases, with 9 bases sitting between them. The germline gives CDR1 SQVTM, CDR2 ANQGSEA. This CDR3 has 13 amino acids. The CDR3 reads CSVSLRSYNEQFF. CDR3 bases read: TGCAGCGTCTCACTACGCTCCTACAATGAG.

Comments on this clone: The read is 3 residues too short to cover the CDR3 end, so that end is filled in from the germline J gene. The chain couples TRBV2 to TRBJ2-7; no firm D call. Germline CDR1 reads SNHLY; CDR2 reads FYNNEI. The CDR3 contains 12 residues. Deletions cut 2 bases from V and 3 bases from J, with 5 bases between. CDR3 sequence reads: CASSETGYEQYF. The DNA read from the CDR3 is TGTGCCAGCAGTGAAACCGGCTACGAG.

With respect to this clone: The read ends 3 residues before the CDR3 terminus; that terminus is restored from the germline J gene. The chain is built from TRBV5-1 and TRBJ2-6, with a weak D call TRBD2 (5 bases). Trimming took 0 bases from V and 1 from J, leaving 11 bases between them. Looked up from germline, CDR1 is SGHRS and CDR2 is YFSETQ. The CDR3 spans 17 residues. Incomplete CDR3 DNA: TGCGCCAGCAGCTTGGGTGGCAGGAGGTCTGGGGCCAACGTC. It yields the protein CASSLGGRRSGANV. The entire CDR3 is CASSLGGRRSGANVLTF.

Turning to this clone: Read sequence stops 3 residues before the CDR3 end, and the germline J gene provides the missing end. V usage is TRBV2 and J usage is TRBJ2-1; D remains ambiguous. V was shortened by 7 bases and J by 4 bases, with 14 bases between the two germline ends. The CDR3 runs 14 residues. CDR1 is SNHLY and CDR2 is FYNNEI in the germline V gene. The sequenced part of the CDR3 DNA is TGTGCCAGCATACCGCGACTCCTTTACAATGAG. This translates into CASIPRLLYNE. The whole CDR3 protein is CASIPRLLYNEQFF.

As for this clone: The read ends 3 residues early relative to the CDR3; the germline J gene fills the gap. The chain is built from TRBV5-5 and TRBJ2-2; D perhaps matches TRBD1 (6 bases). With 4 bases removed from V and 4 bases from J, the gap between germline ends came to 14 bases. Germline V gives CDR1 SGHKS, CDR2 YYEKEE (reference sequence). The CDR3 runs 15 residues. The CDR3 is CASSLTGIVTGELFF. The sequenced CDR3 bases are TGTGCCAGCAGCCTAACAGGGATAGTCACCGGGGAG.

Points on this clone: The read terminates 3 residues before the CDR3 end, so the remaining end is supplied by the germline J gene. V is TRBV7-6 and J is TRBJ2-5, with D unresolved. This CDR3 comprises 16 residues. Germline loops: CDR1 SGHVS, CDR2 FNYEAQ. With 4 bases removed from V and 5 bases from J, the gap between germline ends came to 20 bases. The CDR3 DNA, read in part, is TGTGCCAGCAGCTCTCCGGTTGGTTTCGTCGGGGAGACC. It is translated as CASSSPVGFVGET. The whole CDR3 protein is CASSSPVGFVGETQYF.

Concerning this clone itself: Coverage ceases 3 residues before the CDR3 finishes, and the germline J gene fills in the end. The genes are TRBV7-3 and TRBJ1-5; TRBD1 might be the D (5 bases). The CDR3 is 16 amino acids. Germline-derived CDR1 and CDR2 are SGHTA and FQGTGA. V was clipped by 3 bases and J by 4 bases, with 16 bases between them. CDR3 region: CASSFLGLNRNQPQHF. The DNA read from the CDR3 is TGTGCCAGCAGCTTTCTGGGGCTTAATAGGAATCAGCCC.

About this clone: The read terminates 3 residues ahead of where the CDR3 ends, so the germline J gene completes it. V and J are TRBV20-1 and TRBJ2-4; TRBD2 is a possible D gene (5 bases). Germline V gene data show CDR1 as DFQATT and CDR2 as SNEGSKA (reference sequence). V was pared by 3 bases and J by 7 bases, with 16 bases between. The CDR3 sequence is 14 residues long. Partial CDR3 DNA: TGCAGTGCTAGCCGAGGGTCATCGGCGAACATT. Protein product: CSASRGSSANI. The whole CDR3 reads CSASRGSSANIQYF.

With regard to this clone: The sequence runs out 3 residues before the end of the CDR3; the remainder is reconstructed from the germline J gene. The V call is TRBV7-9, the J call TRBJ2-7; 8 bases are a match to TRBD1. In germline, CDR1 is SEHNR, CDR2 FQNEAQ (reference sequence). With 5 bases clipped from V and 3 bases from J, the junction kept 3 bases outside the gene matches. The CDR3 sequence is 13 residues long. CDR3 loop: CASSTGQVYEQYF. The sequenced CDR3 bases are TGTGCCAGCAGCACGGGACAGGTCTACGAG. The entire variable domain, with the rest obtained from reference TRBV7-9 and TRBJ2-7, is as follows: DTGVSQNPRHKITKRGQNVTFRCDPISEHNRLYWYRQTLGQGPEFLTYFQNEAQLEKSRLLSDRFSAERPKGSFSTLEIQRTEQGDSAMYLCASSTGQVYEQYFGPGTRLTVT.

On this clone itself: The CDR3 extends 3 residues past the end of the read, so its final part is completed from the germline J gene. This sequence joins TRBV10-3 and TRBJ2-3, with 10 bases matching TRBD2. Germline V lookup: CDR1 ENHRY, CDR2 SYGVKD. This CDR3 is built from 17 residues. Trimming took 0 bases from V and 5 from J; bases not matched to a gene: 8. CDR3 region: CAISESLAGGRGDTQYF. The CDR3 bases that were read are TGTGCCATCAGTGAGTCGTTAGCGGGAGGCCGGGGAGATACG.

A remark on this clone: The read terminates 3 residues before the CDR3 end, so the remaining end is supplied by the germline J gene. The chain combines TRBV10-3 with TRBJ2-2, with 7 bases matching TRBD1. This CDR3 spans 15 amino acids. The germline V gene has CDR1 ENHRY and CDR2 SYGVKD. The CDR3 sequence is CAISEMQGTDEKLFF. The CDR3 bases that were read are TGTGCCATCAGTGAGATGCAGGGGACAGATGAAAAG.

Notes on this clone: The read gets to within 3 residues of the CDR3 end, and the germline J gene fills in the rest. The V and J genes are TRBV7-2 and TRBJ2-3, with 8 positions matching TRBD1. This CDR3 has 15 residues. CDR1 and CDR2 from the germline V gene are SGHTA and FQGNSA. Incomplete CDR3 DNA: TGTGCCAGCAGCTTAGGGGGACAGGACCGCCAGCCG. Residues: CASSLGGQDRQP. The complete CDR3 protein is CASSLGGQDRQPQYF.

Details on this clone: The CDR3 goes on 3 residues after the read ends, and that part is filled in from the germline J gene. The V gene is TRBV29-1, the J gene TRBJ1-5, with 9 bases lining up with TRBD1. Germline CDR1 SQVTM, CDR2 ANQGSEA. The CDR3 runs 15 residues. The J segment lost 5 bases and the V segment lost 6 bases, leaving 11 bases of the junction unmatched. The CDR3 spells CSVSGAQGADQPQHF. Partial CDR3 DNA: TGCAGCGTCTCAGGAGCACAGGGGGCTGATCAGCCC.

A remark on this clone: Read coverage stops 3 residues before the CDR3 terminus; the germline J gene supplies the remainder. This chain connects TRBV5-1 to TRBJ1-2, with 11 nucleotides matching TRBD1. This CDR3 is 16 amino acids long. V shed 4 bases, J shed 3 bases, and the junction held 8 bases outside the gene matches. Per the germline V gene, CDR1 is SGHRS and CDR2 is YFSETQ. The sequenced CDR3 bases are TGCGCCAGCAGCACCGGGACAGGGGGTAGCTACTATGGC. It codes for CASSTGTGGSYYG. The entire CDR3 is CASSTGTGGSYYGYTF.

Partial CDR3 DNA: TGTGCCAGCAGCCAAGTAACTAGCGGGAACTACGAG. Translated: CASSQVTSGNYE. From start to end, the CDR3 is CASSQVTSGNYEQYF. This sequence joins TRBV4-2 and TRBJ2-7; the match to TRBD2 covers 10 bases. The read ends 3 residues shy of where the CDR3 ends; the end is completed using the germline J gene. The J segment lost 3 bases and the V segment lost 1 base, leaving 3 bases of the junction unmatched. This CDR3 has 15 amino acids. Germline assignment: CDR1 LGHNA and CDR2 YNFKEQ.

The CDR3 protein is CASSENSLAKNIQYF. The CDR3 bases that were read are TGTGCCAGCAGTGAAAACTCCTTAGCCAAAAACATT. The J gene is TRBJ2-4, the V gene TRBV6-1; the D is unclear. From the germline J gene comes the end of the CDR3, since the read stops 3 residues before it. The CDR3 covers 15 residues. V lost 2 bases and J 0 bases, leaving 8 bases between the germline ends. In germline, CDR1 is MNHNS, CDR2 SASEGT.

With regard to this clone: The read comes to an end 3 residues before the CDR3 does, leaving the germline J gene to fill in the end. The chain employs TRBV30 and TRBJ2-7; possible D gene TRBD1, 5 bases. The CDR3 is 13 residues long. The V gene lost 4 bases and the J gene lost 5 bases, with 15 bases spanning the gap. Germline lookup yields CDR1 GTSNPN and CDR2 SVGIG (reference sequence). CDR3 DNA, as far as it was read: TGTGCCTGGAATACAGGTCCCCGGGACGAG. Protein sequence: CAWNTGPRDE. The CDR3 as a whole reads CAWNTGPRDEQYF.

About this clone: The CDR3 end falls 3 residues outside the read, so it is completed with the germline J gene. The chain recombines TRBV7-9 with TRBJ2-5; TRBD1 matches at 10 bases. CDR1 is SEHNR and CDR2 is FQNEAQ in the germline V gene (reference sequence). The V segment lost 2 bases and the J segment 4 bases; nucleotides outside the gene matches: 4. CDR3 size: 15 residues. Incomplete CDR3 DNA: TGTGCCAGCAGCTTATTGGGACAGGGGATAGAGACC. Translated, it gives CASSLLGQGIET. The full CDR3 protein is CASSLLGQGIETQYF.

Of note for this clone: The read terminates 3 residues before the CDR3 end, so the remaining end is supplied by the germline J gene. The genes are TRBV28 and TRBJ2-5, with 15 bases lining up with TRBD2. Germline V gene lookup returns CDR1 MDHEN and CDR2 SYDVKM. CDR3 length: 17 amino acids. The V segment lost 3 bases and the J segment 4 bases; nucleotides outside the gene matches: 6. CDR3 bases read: TGTGCCAGCAGTTTGGGGGGACTAGCGGGGGGTGCAGAGACC. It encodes CASSLGGLAGGAET. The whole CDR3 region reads CASSLGGLAGGAETQYF. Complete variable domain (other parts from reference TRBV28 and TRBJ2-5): DVKVTQSSRYLVKRTGEKVFLECVQDMDHENMFWYRQDPGLGLRLIYFSYDVKMKEKGDIPEGYSVSREKKERFSLILESASTNQTSMYLCASSLGGLAGGAETQYFGPGTRLLVL.

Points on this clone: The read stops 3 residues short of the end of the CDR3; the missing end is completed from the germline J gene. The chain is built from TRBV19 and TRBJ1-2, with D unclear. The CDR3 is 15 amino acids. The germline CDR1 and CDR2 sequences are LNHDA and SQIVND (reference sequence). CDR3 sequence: CASSRVQAAGDTYTF. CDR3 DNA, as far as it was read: TGTGCCAGTAGTAGGGTTCAGGCCGCGGGAGATACC.

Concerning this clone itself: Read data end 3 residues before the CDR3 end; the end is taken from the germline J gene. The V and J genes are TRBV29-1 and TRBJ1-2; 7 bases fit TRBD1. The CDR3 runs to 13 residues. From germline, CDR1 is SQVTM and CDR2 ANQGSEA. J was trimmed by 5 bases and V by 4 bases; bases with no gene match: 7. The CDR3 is CSVVEGAQYGYTF. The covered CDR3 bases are TGCAGCGTTGTGGAGGGGGCGCAATATGGC.

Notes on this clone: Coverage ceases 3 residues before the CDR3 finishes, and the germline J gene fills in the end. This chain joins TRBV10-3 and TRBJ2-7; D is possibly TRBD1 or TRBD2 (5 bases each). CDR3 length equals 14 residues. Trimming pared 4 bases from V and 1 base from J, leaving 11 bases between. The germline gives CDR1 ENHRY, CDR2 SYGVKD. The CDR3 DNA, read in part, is TGTGCCATCAGTGGGGCAGGGAGTTCCTACGAG. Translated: CAISGAGSSYE. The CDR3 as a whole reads CAISGAGSSYEQYF.

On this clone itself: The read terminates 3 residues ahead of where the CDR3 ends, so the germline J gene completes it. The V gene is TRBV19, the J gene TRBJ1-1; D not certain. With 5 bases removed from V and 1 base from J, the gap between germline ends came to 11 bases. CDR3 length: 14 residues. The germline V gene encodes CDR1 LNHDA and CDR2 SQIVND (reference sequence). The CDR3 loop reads CASSVSYRNTEAFF. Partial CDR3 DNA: TGTGCCAGTAGTGTATCCTACAGGAACACTGAA.

The CDR3 region is CASSPAGSGTSTDTQYF. CDR3 bases read: TGCGCCAGCAGCCCCGCGGGTAGCGGAACTAGCACAGATACG. This chain uses TRBV5-1 with TRBJ2-3; possibly TRBD2 for D (6 bases). The CDR3 end is not reached by the read, which stops 3 residues before it; the germline J gene fills it in. The CDR3 is 17 residues long. The germline V and J ends were trimmed by 4 bases and 0 bases, with 18 bases remaining between them. Germline CDR1 and CDR2: SGHRS and YFSETQ. Full variable domain (missing parts from reference TRBV5-1 and TRBJ2-3): KAGVTQTPRYLIKTRGQQVTLSCSPISGHRSVSWYQQTPGQGLQFLFEYFSETQRNKGNFPGRFSGRQFSNSRSEMNVSTLELGDSALYLCASSPAGSGTSTDTQYFGPGTRLTVL.

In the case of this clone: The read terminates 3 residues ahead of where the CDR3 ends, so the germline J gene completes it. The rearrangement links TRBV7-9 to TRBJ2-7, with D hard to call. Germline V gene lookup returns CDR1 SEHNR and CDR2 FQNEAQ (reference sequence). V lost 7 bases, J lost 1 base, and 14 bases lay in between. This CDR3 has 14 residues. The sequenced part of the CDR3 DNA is TGTGCCAGCACCGATCCTATTTTTTCCTACGAG. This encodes CASTDPIFSYE. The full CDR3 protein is CASTDPIFSYEQYF.

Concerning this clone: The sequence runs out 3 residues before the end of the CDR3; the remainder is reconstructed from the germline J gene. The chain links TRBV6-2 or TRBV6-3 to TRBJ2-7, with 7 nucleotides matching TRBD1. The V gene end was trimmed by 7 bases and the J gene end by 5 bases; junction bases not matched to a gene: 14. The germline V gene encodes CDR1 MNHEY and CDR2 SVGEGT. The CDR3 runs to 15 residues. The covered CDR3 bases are TGTGCCAGCACCCGTGAACTAGGGGGCTTTGACGAG. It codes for CASTRELGGFDE. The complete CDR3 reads CASTRELGGFDEQYF.

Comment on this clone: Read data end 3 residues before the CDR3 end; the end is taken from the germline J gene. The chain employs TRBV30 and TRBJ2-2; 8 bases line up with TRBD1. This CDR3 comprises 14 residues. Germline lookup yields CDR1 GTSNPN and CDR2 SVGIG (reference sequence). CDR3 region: CAYGQGFYNSPLFF. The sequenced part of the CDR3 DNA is TGTGCCTACGGACAGGGCTTCTATAATTCACCG.